This is a list of T cell receptor beta chains from one sample in a study of a mutant IDH1 vaccine in newly diagnosed glioma. Using immunoSEQ multiplex PCR, the repertoire was profiled, and TCRdb retains in-frame clones only, with some absent. The sample has about 58,000 clones, roughly four fifths seen once. Their antigen targets remain unknown. The source was PBMCs, collected from a glioma patient whose treatment included an IDH1 peptide vaccine. The receptors were sampled from a man aged 35-49 years with glioma. Each CDR3 is given with its conserved first and last residue.

>TRBJ2-1|TRBV5-4
CASSLMGQTNEQFF
>TRBJ1-2|TRBV10-3
CAISEGRAGYTF
>TRBJ2-7|TRBV19
CASSPGLRGSEQYF
>TRBJ2-1|TRBV7-8
CASSLGLTLIDNEQFF
>TRBJ2-2|TRBV11-2
CASSSTSGDTGELFF
>TRBJ2-7|TRBV27
CASSPWDQEEQYF
>TRBJ2-1|TRBV9
CASSVVDREGEQFF
>TRBJ1-4|TRBV30
CAWSVVKGRGNEKLFF
>TRBJ2-3|TRBV19
CASKQGALTDTQYF
>TRBJ1-5|TRBV6-5
CASSYRTGEQPQHF
>TRBJ2-5|TRBV7-9
CASSWEAGVLQETQYF
>TRBJ1-6|TRBV30
CAWSNLGPVWGTNNSPLHF
>TRBJ1-1|TRBV5-8
CASSLAWGDTEAFF
>TRBJ1-2|TRBV4-3
CASSQVLQGGLVYGYTF
>.|TRBV25-1
CASSQPGAKLHEQYF
>TRBJ1-2|TRBV25-1
CASSEFERVGYTF
>TRBJ1-2|TRBV28
CASSLQGTNYGYTF
>TRBJ1-2|TRBV6-5
CASSSTDRDPGYTF
>TRBJ1-1|TRBV4-2
CASSQDSSGGVGEAFF
>TRBJ2-5|TRBV5-1
CASSQWVGQETQYF
>TRBJ2-1|TRBV7-6
CASSLLMGGSDEQFF
>TRBJ2-3|TRBV7-9
CASSLVGAGGGTDTQYF
>TRBJ2-1|TRBV19
CASSIVWGGSYNEQFF
>TRBJ1-2|TRBV6-5
CASTPGGHYGYTF
>TRBJ1-4|TRBV6-1
CASSGGAANEKLFF
>TRBJ2-3|TRBV12-5
CASGLVQRGLRTDTQYF
>TRBJ2-5|TRBV18
CASSAGQGRQETQYF
>TRBJ2-5|TRBV9
CASPKGDRVSKETQYF
>TRBJ2-3|TRBV18
CASSPQLAGTGDTQYF
>TRBJ2-5|TRBV12-5
CASGPSGGARETQYF
>TRBJ1-5|TRBV7-2
CASSGWGYSNQPQHF